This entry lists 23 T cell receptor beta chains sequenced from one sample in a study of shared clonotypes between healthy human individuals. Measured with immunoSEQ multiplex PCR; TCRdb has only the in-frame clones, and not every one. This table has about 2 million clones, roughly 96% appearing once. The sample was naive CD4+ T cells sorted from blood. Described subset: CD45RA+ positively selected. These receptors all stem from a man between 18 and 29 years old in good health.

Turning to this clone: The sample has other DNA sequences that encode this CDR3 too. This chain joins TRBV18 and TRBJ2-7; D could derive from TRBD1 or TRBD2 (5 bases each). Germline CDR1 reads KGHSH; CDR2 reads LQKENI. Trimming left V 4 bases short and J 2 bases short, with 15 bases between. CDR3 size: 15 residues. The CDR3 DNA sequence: TGTGCCAGCTCACGGACCGGGACCGATACCTACGAGCAGTACTTC. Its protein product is CASSRTGTDTYEQYF.

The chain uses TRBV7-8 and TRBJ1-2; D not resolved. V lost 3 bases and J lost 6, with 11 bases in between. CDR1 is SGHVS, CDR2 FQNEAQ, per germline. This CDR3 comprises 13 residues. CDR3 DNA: TGTGCCAGCAGCTTGGGCGGAGTCGATGGCTACACCTTC. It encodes CASSLGGVDGYTF.

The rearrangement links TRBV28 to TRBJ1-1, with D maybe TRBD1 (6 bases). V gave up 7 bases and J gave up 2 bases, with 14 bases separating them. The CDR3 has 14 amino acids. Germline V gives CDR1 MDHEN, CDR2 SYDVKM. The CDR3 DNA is TGTGCCAGCAAAAACCAGGGGATAAACACTGAAGCTTTCTTT. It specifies CASKNQGINTEAFF.

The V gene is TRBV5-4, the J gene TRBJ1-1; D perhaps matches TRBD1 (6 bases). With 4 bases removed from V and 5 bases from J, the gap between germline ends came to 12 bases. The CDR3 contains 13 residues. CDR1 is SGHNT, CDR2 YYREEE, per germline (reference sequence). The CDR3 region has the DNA TGTGCCAGCAGCATACAGGGCGGGACTGAAGCTTTCTTT. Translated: CASSIQGGTEAFF.

The CDR3 region is CASSLVGYSSYSPLHF. CDR3 in DNA: TGTGCCAGCAGCTTAGTGGGTTACAGCTCGTATTCACCCCTCCACTTT. V is TRBV7-8 and J is TRBJ1-6; D uncertain. The CDR3 consists of 16 residues. V gave up 1 base and J gave up 8 bases, with 15 bases separating them. Germline lookup yields CDR1 SGHVS and CDR2 FQNEAQ.

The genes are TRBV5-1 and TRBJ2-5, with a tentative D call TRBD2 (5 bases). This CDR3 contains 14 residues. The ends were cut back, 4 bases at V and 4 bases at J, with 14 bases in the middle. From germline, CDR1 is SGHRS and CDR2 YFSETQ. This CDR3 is CASSPLEGRETQYF. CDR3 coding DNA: TGCGCCAGCAGCCCCCTTGAAGGGAGAGAGACCCAGTACTTC.

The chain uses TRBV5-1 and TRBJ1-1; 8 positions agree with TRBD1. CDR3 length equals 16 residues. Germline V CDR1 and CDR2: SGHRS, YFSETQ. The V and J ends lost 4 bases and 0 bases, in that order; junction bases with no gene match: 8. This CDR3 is CASSPDSTGVNTEAFF. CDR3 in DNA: TGCGCCAGCAGCCCAGACTCGACAGGGGTGAACACTGAAGCTTTCTTT.

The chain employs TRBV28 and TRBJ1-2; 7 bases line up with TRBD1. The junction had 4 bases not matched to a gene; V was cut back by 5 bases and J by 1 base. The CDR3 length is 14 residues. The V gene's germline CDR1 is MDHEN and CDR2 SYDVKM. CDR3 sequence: CASSAGQNNYGYTF. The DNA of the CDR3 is TGTGCCAGCAGTGCGGGACAGAATAACTATGGCTACACCTTC.

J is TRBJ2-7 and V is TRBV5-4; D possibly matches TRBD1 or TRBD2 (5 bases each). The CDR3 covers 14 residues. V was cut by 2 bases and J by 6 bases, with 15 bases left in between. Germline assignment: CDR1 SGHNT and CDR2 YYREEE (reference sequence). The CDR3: CASSFALGLAEQYF. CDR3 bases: TGTGCCAGCAGCTTTGCCCTGGGGCTAGCCGAGCAGTACTTC.

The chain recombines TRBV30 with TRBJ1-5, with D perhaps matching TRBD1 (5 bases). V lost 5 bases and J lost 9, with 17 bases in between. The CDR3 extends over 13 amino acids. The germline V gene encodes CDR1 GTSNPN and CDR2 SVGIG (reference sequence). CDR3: CAWSEGTLRPQHF. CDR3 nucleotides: TGTGCCTGGTCTGAGGGGACGCTGAGGCCCCAGCATTTT.

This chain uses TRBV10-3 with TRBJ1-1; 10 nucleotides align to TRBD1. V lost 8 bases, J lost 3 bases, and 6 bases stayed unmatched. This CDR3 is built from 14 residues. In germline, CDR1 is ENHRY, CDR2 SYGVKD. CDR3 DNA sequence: TGTGCCATCGCTCCCGGGACAGGGGACACTGAAGCTTTCTTT. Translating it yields CAIAPGTGDTEAFF.

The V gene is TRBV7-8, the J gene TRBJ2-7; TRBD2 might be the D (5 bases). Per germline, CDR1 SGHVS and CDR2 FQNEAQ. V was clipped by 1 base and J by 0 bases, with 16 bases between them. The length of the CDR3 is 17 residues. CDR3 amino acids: CASSLGSRAGSSYEQYF. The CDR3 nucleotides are TGTGCCAGCAGCTTAGGTTCCCGGGCTGGGAGCTCCTACGAGCAGTACTTC.

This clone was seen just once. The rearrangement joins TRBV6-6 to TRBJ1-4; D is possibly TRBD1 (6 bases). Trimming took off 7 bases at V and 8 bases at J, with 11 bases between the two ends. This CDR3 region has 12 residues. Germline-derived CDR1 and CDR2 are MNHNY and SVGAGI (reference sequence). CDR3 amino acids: CASNRDREKLFF. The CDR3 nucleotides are TGTGCCAGCAACAGGGATAGGGAAAAACTGTTTTTT.

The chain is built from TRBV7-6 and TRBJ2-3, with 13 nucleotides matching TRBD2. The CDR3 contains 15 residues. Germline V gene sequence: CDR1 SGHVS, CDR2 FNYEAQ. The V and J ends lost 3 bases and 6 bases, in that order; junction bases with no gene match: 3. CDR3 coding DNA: TGTGCCAGCAGCTTTACTAGCGGGGGGGGCGATACGCAGTATTTT. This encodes CASSFTSGGGDTQYF.

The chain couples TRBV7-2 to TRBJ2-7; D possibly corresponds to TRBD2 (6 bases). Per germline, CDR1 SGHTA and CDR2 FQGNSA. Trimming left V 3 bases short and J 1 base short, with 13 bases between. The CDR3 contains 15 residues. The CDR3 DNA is TGTGCCAGCAGCTTTTCCGGGACTCCTTCCTACGAGCAGTACTTC. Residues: CASSFSGTPSYEQYF.

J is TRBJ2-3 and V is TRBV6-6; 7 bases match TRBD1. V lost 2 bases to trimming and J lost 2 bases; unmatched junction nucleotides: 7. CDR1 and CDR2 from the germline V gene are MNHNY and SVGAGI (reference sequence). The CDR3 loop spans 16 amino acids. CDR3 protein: CASSYVTGQNTDTQYF. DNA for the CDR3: TGTGCCAGCAGTTACGTCACGGGACAGAACACAGATACGCAGTATTTT.

The CDR3 reads CASSLSGRGLYTGELFF. CDR3 in DNA: TGTGCCAGCAGCTTATCGGGCAGGGGACTTTACACCGGGGAGCTGTTTTTT. The genes are TRBV5-6 and TRBJ2-2, with D perhaps matching TRBD1 or TRBD2 (6 bases each). CDR3 length: 17 amino acids. From germline, CDR1 is SGHDT and CDR2 YYEEEE. The V end was cut by 2 bases, the J end by 3 bases, with 17 bases between.

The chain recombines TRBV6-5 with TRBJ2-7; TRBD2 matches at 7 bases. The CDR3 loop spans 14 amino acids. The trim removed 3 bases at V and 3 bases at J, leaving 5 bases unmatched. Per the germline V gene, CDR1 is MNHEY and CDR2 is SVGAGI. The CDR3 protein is CASSYERDGYEQYF. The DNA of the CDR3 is TGTGCCAGCAGTTATGAGCGGGATGGCTACGAGCAGTACTTC.

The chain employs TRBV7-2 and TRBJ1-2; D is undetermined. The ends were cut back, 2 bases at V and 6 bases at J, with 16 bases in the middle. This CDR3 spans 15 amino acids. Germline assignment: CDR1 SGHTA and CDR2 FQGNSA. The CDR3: CASSLPPISVDGYTF. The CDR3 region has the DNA TGTGCCAGCAGCTTACCTCCCATTTCAGTCGATGGCTACACCTTC. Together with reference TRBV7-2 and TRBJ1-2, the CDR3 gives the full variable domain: GAGVSQSPSNKVTEKGKDVELRCDPISGHTALYWYRQSLGQGLEFLIYFQGNSAPDKSGLPSDRFSAERTGGSVSTLTIQRTQQEDSAVYLCASSLPPISVDGYTFGSGTRLTVV.

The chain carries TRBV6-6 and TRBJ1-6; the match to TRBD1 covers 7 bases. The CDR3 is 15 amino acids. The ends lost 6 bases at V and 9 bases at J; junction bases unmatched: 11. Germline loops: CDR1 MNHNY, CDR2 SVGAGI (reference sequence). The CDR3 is CASSPLAGGSSPLHF. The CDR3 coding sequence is TGTGCCAGCAGCCCCCTGGCAGGGGGTAGTTCACCCCTCCACTTT.

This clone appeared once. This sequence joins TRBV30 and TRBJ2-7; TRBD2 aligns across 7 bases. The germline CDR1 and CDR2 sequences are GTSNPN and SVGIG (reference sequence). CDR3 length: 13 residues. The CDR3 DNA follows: TGTGCACTGGGGGAGGGTCTTAACTACGAGCAGTACTTC. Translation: CALGEGLNYEQYF.

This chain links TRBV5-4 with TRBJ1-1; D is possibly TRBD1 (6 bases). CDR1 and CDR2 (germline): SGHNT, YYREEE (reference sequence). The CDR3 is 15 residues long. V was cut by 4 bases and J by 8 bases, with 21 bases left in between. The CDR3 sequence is CASSAPRGGRGEAFF. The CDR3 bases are TGTGCCAGCAGCGCACCAAGGGGGGGTCGGGGCGAAGCTTTCTTT.

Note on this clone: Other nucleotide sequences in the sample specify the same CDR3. CDR3 DNA sequence: TGTGCCTGGAGTGCTTCCGGGGAGCTGTTTTTT. It is translated as CAWSASGELFF. V usage is TRBV30 and J usage is TRBJ2-2; D gene unclear. Germline CDR1 reads GTSNPN; CDR2 reads SVGIG (reference sequence). The V gene lost 1 base and the J gene lost 6 bases, with 3 bases spanning the gap. This CDR3 has 11 residues. The full variable domain, rest sourced from reference TRBV30 and TRBJ2-2, is SQTIHQWPATLVQPVGSPLSLECTVEGTSNPNLYWYRQAAGRGLQLLFYSVGIGQISSEVPQNLSASRPQDRQFILSSKKLLLSDSGFYLCAWSASGELFFGEGSRLTVL.